What follows are 7 T cell receptor beta chains derived from one specimen sequenced in a study of T cells after yellow fever vaccination. Each CDR3 protein is one row after TCRdb ran MiXCR on the 5' RACE reads. The table includes 300,000 to 400,000 distinct CDR3 sequences, 7.5% to 9% detected once. Sequencing used PBMCs, obtained on the day of the first yellow fever vaccination. The receptor set was obtained from a man between 18 and 35 years old who received the YFV17D yellow fever vaccine.

This clonotype showed up just a few times. V and J are TRBV7-6 and TRBJ2-3; tentative D call: TRBD2 (6 bases). Looked up from germline, CDR1 is SGHVS and CDR2 is FNYEAQ. The V end lost 0 bases, the J end lost 7 bases, and 14 bases lay between the germline ends. This CDR3 is 15 amino acids long. CDR3 sequence reads: CASSLASSETYTQYF. As DNA, the CDR3 is TGTGCCAGCAGCTTAGCATCTAGCGAGACTTATACGCAGTATTTT.

The sample holds a few counts of this clonotype. J is TRBJ2-5 and V is TRBV7-6; D gene ambiguous. CDR3 length: 13 amino acids. In germline, CDR1 is SGHVS, CDR2 FNYEAQ. V was pared by 1 base and J by 5 bases, with 8 bases between. The CDR3 sequence: CASSLETTETQYF. The CDR3 region has the DNA TGTGCCAGCAGCTTAGAGACGACGGAGACCCAGTACTTC.

The chain couples TRBV11-2 to TRBJ1-2, with TRBD1 matching 7 bases. Germline V gene sequence: CDR1 SGHAT, CDR2 FQNNGV. The CDR3 is made up of 15 amino acids. J lost 7 bases, V lost 4 bases, and 12 bases had no gene match. The CDR3 loop is CASSSLKTGSGGYTF. DNA for the CDR3: TGTGCCAGCAGCTCCCTTAAGACAGGGTCGGGTGGCTACACCTTC.

The chain is built from TRBV7-2 and TRBJ2-1, with unresolved D. The CDR3 sequence is 14 residues long. V was pared by 2 bases and J by 6 bases, with 11 bases between. The germline V gene encodes CDR1 SGHTA and CDR2 FQGNSA. The CDR3 is CASSLSRWTNEQFF. CDR3 DNA sequence: TGTGCCAGCAGCTTATCGCGGTGGACCAATGAGCAGTTCTTC.

This clonotype was recorded a few times. The J gene is TRBJ1-1, the V gene TRBV6-1; D is unresolved. The CDR3 has 17 amino acids. The V end was cut by 1 base, the J end by 1 base, with 16 bases between. Per the germline V gene, CDR1 is MNHNS and CDR2 is SASEGT. The CDR3 DNA sequence: TGTGCCAGCAGTGAAGATTTAGGGATTTTCGGGAACACTGAAGCTTTCTTT. Its protein is CASSEDLGIFGNTEAFF.

The CDR3 DNA sequence: TGTGCCAGCAGTTTATGGCAGGGAAACAATCAGCCCCAGCATTTT. Its protein is CASSLWQGNNQPQHF. The chain recombines TRBV12-3 or TRBV12-4 with TRBJ1-5, with D tentatively TRBD1 (5 bases). The V end was cut by 2 bases, the J end by 3 bases, with 11 bases between. The length of the CDR3 is 15 residues.

This clonotype was observed a handful of times. The chain has TRBV2 and TRBJ2-7; no clear D gene. The CDR3 extends over 11 amino acids. V lost 4 bases to trimming and J lost 6 bases, with 7 bases between them. Germline V lookup: CDR1 SNHLY, CDR2 FYNNEI. The CDR3 DNA reads as TGTGCCAGCAGTGTCACTATCGAGCAGTACGTC. Protein sequence: CASSVTIEQYV.